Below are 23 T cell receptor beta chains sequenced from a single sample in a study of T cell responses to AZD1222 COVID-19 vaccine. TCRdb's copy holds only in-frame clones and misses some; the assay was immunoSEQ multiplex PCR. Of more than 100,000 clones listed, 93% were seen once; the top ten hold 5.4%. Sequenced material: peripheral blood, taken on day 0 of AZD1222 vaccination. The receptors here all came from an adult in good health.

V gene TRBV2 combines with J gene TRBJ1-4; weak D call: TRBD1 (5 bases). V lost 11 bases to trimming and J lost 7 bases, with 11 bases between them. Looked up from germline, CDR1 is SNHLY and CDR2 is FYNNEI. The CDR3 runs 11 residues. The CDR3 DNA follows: TGTGCCGCTACAGGTAGTGAAAAACTGTTTTTT. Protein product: CAATGSEKLFF.

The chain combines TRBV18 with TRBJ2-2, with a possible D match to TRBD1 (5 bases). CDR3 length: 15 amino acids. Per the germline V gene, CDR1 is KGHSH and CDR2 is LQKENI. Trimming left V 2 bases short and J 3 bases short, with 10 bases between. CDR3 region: CASSPYRGDTGELFF. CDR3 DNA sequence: TGTGCCAGCTCACCATATAGGGGTGACACCGGGGAGCTGTTTTTT.

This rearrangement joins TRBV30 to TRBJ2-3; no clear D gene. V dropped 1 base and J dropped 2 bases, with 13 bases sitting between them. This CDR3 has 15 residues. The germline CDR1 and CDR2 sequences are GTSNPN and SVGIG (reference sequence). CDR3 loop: CAWSALEPPTDTQYF. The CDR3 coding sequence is TGTGCCTGGAGTGCTCTTGAGCCCCCCACAGATACGCAGTATTTT.

CDR3 in amino acids: CASSKRDTHGYTF. In DNA form, the CDR3 reads TGTGCCAGCAGTAAGCGTGACACCCATGGCTACACCTTC. The chain has TRBV6-2 or TRBV6-3 and TRBJ1-2; D gene uncertain. Looked up from germline, CDR1 is MNHEY and CDR2 is SVGEGT. This CDR3 contains 13 residues. Trimming removed 5 bases at V and 6 bases at J, with 13 bases between.

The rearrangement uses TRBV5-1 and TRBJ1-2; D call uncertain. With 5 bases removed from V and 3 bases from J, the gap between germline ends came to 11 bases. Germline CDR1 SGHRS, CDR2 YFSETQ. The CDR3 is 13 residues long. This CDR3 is CASRTTDYYGYTF. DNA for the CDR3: TGCGCCAGCAGGACGACGGATTACTATGGCTACACCTTC.

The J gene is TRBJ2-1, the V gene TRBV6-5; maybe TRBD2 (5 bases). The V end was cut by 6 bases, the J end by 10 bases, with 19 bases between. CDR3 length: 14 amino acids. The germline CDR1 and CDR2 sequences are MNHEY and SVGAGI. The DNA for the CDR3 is TGTGCCAGCAGCCACGACCCCCCGGGGTCAGAGCAGTTCTTC. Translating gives CASSHDPPGSEQFF.

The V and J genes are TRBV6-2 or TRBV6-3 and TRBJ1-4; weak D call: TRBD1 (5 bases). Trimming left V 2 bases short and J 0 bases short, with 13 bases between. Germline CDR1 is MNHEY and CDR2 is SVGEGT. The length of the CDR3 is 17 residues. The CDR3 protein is CASSYARQIATNEKLFF. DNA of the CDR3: TGTGCCAGCAGTTACGCCCGACAGATCGCAACTAATGAAAAACTGTTTTTT.

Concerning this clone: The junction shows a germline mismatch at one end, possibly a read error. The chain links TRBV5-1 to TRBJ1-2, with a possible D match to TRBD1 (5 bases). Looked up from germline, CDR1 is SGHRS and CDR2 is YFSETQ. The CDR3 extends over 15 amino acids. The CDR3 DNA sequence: TGCGCCAGCAGCCCCGGGGGAATAGTTAACTATGACTACACCTTC. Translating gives CASSPGGIVNYDYTF. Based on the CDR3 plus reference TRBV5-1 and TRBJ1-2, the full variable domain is KAGVTQTPRYLIKTRGQQVTLSCSPISGHRSVSWYQQTPGQGLQFLFEYFSETQRNKGNFPGRFSGRQFSNSRSEMNVSTLELGDSALYLCASSPGGIVNYDYTFGSGTRLTVV.

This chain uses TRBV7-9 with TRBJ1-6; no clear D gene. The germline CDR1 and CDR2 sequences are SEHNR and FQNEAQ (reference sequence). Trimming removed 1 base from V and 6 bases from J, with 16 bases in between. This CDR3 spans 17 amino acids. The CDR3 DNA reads TGTGCCAGCAGCTTAGAAGCTCGGTATCGGACTAATTCACCCCTCCACTTT. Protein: CASSLEARYRTNSPLHF.

CDR3: CASSSGGVEASYEQYF. CDR3 DNA sequence: TGTGCCAGCAGCTCCGGGGGGGTTGAGGCCTCCTACGAGCAGTACTTC. The rearrangement joins TRBV7-9 to TRBJ2-7; the match to TRBD2 covers 8 bases. The germline gives CDR1 SEHNR, CDR2 FQNEAQ (reference sequence). Losses at the gene ends were 4 bases for V and 0 bases for J; bases not matched to a gene: 8. The CDR3 is 16 amino acids. The full variable domain, with the rest looked up from reference TRBV7-9 and TRBJ2-7, is DTGVSQNPRHKITKRGQNVTFRCDPISEHNRLYWYRQTLGQGPEFLTYFQNEAQLEKSRLLSDRFSAERPKGSFSTLEIQRTEQGDSAMYLCASSSGGVEASYEQYFGPGTRLTVT.

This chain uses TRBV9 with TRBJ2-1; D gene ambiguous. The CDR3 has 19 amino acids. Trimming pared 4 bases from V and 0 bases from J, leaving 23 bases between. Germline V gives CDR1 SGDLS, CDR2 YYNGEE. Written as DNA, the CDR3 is TGTGCCAGCAGCTTACGTCAGGTGTTCGATCGGAGCTCCTACAATGAGCAGTTCTTC. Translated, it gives CASSLRQVFDRSSYNEQFF.

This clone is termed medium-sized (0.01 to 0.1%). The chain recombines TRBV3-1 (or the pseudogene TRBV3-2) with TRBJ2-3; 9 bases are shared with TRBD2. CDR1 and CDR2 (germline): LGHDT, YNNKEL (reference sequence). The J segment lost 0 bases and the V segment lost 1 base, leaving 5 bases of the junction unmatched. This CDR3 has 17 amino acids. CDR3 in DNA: TGTGCCAGCAGCCAAGCTATAACTAGCGGGAGCACAGATACGCAGTATTTT. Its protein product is CASSQAITSGSTDTQYF.

The chain's CDR3 is CATRDSYEQYF. The CDR3 DNA reads TGTGCCACCCGGGACAGCTACGAGCAGTACTTC. The chain employs TRBV19 and TRBJ2-7; 7 bases match TRBD1. Trimming removed 10 bases from V and 3 bases from J; junction bases left unmatched: 3. The CDR3 spans 11 residues. Germline loops: CDR1 LNHDA, CDR2 SQIVND (reference sequence).

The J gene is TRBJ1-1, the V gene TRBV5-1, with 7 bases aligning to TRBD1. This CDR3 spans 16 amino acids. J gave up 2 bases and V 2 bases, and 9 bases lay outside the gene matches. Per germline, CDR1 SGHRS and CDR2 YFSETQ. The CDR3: CASSFLSTGINTEAFF. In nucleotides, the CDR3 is TGCGCCAGCAGCTTCCTTTCGACAGGGATCAACACTGAAGCTTTCTTT.

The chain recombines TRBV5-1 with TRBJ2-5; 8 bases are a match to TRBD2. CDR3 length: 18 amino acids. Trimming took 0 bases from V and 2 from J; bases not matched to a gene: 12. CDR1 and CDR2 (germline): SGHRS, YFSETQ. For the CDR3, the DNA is TGCGCCAGCAGCTTGGGGTCGCGGGGGGTAGTTCGGCAAGAGACCCAGTACTTC. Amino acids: CASSLGSRGVVRQETQYF. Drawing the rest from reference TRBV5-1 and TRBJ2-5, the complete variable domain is KAGVTQTPRYLIKTRGQQVTLSCSPISGHRSVSWYQQTPGQGLQFLFEYFSETQRNKGNFPGRFSGRQFSNSRSEMNVSTLELGDSALYLCASSLGSRGVVRQETQYFGPGTRLLVL.

CDR3: CASSSISGDTQYF. In nucleotides, the CDR3 is TGTGCCAGCAGTTCTATTTCAGGGGATACGCAGTATTTT. The rearrangement joins TRBV7-9 to TRBJ2-3, with D tentatively TRBD1 (5 bases). CDR1 and CDR2 (germline): SEHNR, FQNEAQ (reference sequence). Deletions cut 6 bases from V and 6 bases from J, with 13 bases between. The CDR3 runs 13 residues.

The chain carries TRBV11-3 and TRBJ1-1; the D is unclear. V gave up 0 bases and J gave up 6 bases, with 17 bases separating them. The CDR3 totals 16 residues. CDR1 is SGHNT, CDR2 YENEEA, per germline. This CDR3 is CASSLDGREGSAEAFF. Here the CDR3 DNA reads TGTGCCAGCAGCTTAGATGGGCGGGAAGGTAGCGCTGAAGCTTTCTTT.

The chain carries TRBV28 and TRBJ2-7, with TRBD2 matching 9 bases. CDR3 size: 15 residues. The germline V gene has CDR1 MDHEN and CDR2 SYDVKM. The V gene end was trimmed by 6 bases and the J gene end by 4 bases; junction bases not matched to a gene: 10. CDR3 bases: TGTGCCAGCAGGCCTCCTACTAGCGGGCCGTACGAGCAGTACTTC. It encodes CASRPPTSGPYEQYF.

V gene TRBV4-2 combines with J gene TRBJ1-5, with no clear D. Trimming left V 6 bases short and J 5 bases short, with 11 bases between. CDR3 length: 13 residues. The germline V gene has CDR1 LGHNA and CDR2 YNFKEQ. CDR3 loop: CASRSFLDQPQHF. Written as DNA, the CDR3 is TGTGCCAGCAGGTCGTTCCTTGATCAGCCCCAGCATTTT.

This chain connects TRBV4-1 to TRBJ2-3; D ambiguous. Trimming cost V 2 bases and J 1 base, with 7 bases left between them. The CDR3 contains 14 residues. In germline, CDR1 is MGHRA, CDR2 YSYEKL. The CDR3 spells CASSQNLGTDTQYF. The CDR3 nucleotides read TGCGCCAGCAGCCAAAACCTGGGCACAGATACGCAGTATTTT.

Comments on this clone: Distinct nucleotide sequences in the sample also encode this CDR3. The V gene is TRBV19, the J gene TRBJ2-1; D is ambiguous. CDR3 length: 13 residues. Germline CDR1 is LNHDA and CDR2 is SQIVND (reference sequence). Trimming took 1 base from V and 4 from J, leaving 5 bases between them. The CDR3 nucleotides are TGTGCCAGTAGTATAGGCAGATACAATGAGCAGTTCTTC. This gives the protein CASSIGRYNEQFF. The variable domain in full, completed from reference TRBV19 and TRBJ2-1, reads DGGITQSPKYLFRKEGQNVTLSCEQNLNHDAMYWYRQDPGQGLRLIYYSQIVNDFQKGDIAEGYSVSREKKESFPLTVTSAQKNPTAFYLCASSIGRYNEQFFGPGTRLTVL.

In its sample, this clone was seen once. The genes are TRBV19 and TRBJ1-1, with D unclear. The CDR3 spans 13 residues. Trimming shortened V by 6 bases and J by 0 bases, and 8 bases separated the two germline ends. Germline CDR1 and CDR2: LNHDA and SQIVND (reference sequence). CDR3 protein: CASSTVMNTEAFF. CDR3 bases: TGTGCCAGTAGCACGGTTATGAACACTGAAGCTTTCTTT.

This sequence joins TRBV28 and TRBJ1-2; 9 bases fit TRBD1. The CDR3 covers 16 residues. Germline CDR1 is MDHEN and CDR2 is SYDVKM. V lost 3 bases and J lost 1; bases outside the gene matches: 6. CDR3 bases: TGTGCCAGCAGTTTCACAGGGGGCCTTCTTAACTATGGCTACACCTTC. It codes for CASSFTGGLLNYGYTF.